The 10 T cell receptor beta chains below come from one sample, sequenced in a study of T cell responses to AZD1222 COVID-19 vaccine. The assay was immunoSEQ multiplex PCR, and TCRdb's table has in-frame clones only and misses some. Seen here are approximately 82,000 clones, 90% observed once, and the top ten hold about 5.2%. Sequenced material: peripheral blood, taken on day 0 of AZD1222 vaccination. Receptors originate from an adult in good health.

Points on this clone: One end of the junction is discordant with germline, which a read error may explain. This chain connects TRBV6-5 to TRBJ1-2; D might be TRBD1 (6 bases). The CDR3 totals 11 residues. CDR1 is MNHEY and CDR2 is SVGAGI in the germline V gene. In nucleotides, the CDR3 is TGTGCCAGCACTCAAGGGGGGGGAGTTAGCTTC. Its protein is CASTQGGGVSF.

This chain joins TRBV30 and TRBJ1-6; no firm D call. Germline-derived CDR1 and CDR2 are GTSNPN and SVGIG (reference sequence). The V gene lost 5 bases and the J gene lost 7 bases, with 12 bases spanning the gap. CDR3 length: 13 amino acids. The CDR3 here is CAWSPGGNSPLHF. The DNA for the CDR3 is TGTGCCTGGTCACCAGGAGGGAATTCACCCCTCCACTTT. The complete variable domain, with remaining parts taken from reference TRBV30 and TRBJ1-6, reads SQTIHQWPATLVQPVGSPLSLECTVEGTSNPNLYWYRQAAGRGLQLLFYSVGIGQISSEVPQNLSASRPQDRQFILSSKKLLLSDSGFYLCAWSPGGNSPLHFGNGTRLTVT.

The chain uses TRBV5-6 and TRBJ2-3; 11 bases fit TRBD2. Germline CDR1 and CDR2: SGHDT and YYEEEE. This CDR3 is 14 amino acids long. Trimming took 2 bases from V and 8 from J; bases not matched to a gene: 4. The CDR3 is CASSFSGGAATQYF. The CDR3 nucleotides are TGTGCCAGCAGCTTTAGCGGGGGGGCCGCTACGCAGTATTTT.

V usage is TRBV6-1 and J usage is TRBJ1-5, with 7 positions matching TRBD1. The CDR3 is made up of 14 amino acids. Trimming took 1 base from V and 9 from J; bases not matched to a gene: 6. Per germline, CDR1 MNHNS and CDR2 SASEGT. The CDR3 sequence is CASSEGQGYRPQHF. CDR3 coding DNA: TGTGCCAGCAGTGAAGGACAGGGTTATCGGCCCCAGCATTTT.

CDR3 region: CASRVQPQHF. DNA for the CDR3: TGTGCCAGCAGGGTTCAGCCCCAGCATTTT. This chain joins TRBV9 and TRBJ1-5; D unresolved. V shed 5 bases and J shed 6 bases, with 3 bases lying between them. Germline CDR1 SGDLS, CDR2 YYNGEE. The CDR3 is 10 amino acids.

The rearrangement uses TRBV7-9 and TRBJ1-1; unclear D gene. Trimming took off 5 bases at V and 6 bases at J, with 10 bases between the two ends. The CDR3 has 12 residues. CDR1 is SEHNR and CDR2 is FQNEAQ in the germline V gene (reference sequence). The CDR3 region is CASSLRLAEAFF. In nucleotides, the CDR3 is TGTGCCAGCAGCCTTCGGTTGGCTGAAGCTTTCTTT. Looking up the rest from reference TRBV7-9 and TRBJ1-1 gives the full variable domain: DTGVSQNPRHKITKRGQNVTFRCDPISEHNRLYWYRQTLGQGPEFLTYFQNEAQLEKSRLLSDRFSAERPKGSFSTLEIQRTEQGDSAMYLCASSLRLAEAFFGQGTRLTVV.

The chain employs TRBV27 and TRBJ1-1; the match to TRBD1 covers 7 bases. Germline CDR1 and CDR2: MNHEY and SMNVEV (reference sequence). This CDR3 contains 15 residues. Unmatched junction bases numbered 5, after V lost 3 bases and J lost 1 base. CDR3 bases: TGTGCCAGCAGTTTCTCCGGACAGGCGAACACTGAAGCTTTCTTT. Translated, it gives CASSFSGQANTEAFF.

The genes are TRBV28 and TRBJ2-7; D ambiguous. Germline CDR1 is MDHEN and CDR2 is SYDVKM. This CDR3 region has 14 residues. V shed 7 bases and J shed 3 bases, with 16 bases lying between them. CDR3 residues: CASTYSKQNYEQYF. Here the CDR3 DNA reads TGTGCCAGCACCTACAGCAAGCAAAACTACGAGCAGTACTTC.

The chain combines TRBV28 with TRBJ1-5, with D unresolved. Looked up from germline, CDR1 is MDHEN and CDR2 is SYDVKM. The CDR3 length is 13 residues. Deletions cut 5 bases from V and 9 bases from J, with 14 bases between. CDR3 sequence: CASSGIGAWPQHF. DNA of the CDR3: TGTGCCAGCAGTGGCATTGGCGCTTGGCCCCAGCATTTT.

This sequence joins TRBV3-1 (or the pseudogene TRBV3-2) and TRBJ1-4, with D maybe TRBD1 (5 bases). This CDR3 is built from 14 residues. The germline CDR1 and CDR2 sequences are LGHDT and YNNKEL (reference sequence). The ends were cut back, 2 bases at V and 7 bases at J, with 11 bases in the middle. Here the CDR3 DNA reads TGTGCCAGCAGCCAATCCGGGGGGGGTGAAAAACTGTTTTTT. Residues: CASSQSGGGEKLFF.